The 15 T cell receptor beta chains below all came from one sample that was sequenced in a study of cytomegalovirus exposure and HLA in healthy donors (dated by TCRdb to 2016 to 2017). The library came from the immunoSEQ multiplex PCR assay. For the multiplex PCR, a mixture combining 60 forward primers for TCR Vbeta segments and 13 reverse primers for TCR Jbeta segments was used. The source is immuneACCESS, and TCRdb retained only in-frame sequences with V and J called. Part of the clones is not carried over; for the studies checked, unresolved V genes explain less than half of this, and the remainder is unexplained. Present in this sample are around 130,000 clones, 75% to 90% of which were seen just once. Around 6.4% of the sample belongs to the ten largest clones. The sequenced sample was PBMCs. The receptor set was obtained from a woman in her forties in good health and CMV-seropositive.

This clone turned up a few times. DNA of the CDR3: TGTGCCTGGAGTGGACAGGGATTGGAGCTGTTTTTT. Protein: CAWSGQGLELFF. The gene calls are TRBV30 and TRBJ2-2, with 7 bases matching TRBD1. Trimming took 1 base from V and 10 from J; bases not matched to a gene: 3. The CDR3 is 12 residues long. CDR1 and CDR2 from the germline V gene are GTSNPN and SVGIG (reference sequence). The whole variable domain, remainder taken from reference TRBV30 and TRBJ2-2, is SQTIHQWPATLVQPVGSPLSLECTVEGTSNPNLYWYRQAAGRGLQLLFYSVGIGQISSEVPQNLSASRPQDRQFILSSKKLLLSDSGFYLCAWSGQGLELFFGEGSRLTVL.

This rearrangement joins TRBV6-4 to TRBJ2-1, with TRBD2 matching 10 bases. Germline V lookup: CDR1 MRHNA, CDR2 SNTAGT. With V trimmed by 6 bases and J by 1 base, 18 bases remained unmatched. The length of the CDR3 is 20 residues. This CDR3 reads CASRPGVGRGLAASYNEQFF. Written as DNA, the CDR3 is TGTGCCAGCAGGCCAGGGGTGGGACGAGGACTAGCGGCATCCTACAATGAGCAGTTCTTC.

The J gene is TRBJ2-7, the V gene TRBV30; D is possibly TRBD1 (5 bases). The CDR3 loop spans 12 amino acids. The V end lost 4 bases, the J end lost 3 bases, and 10 bases lay between the germline ends. Germline V lookup: CDR1 GTSNPN, CDR2 SVGIG (reference sequence). Here the CDR3 reads CAWKGRFYEQYF. DNA for the CDR3: TGTGCCTGGAAGGGGCGGTTCTACGAGCAGTACTTC.

J is TRBJ1-1 and V is TRBV9; D is perhaps TRBD1 (6 bases). CDR3 length: 12 residues. Trimming cost V 3 bases and J 4 bases, with 7 bases left between them. Germline loops: CDR1 SGDLS, CDR2 YYNGEE. The CDR3 DNA reads as TGTGCCAGCAGCGCCAGGGGCACTGAAGCTTTCTTT. Its translation is CASSARGTEAFF.

V gene TRBV5-6 combines with J gene TRBJ2-7; TRBD1 aligns across 8 bases. The CDR3 has 13 residues. The V segment lost 6 bases and the J segment 2 bases; nucleotides outside the gene matches: 4. Germline values: CDR1 SGHDT, CDR2 YYEEEE. CDR3 DNA: TGTGCCAGCAATGGACAGGGCCCCTACGAGCAGTACTTC. It specifies CASNGQGPYEQYF. The full variable domain, its missing parts supplied by reference TRBV5-6 and TRBJ2-7, is DAGVTQSPTHLIKTRGQQVTLRCSPKSGHDTVSWYQQALGQGPQFIFQYYEEEERQRGNFPDRFSGHQFPNYSSELNVNALLLGDSALYLCASNGQGPYEQYFGPGTRLTVT.

The V gene is TRBV9, the J gene TRBJ2-7; 10 nucleotides align to TRBD1. The CDR3 covers 15 residues. CDR1 SGDLS and CDR2 YYNGEE come from the germline V gene. V was clipped by 6 bases and J by 2 bases; unmatched bases: 8. CDR3 sequence reads: CASNQKGQGAYEQYF. DNA for the CDR3: TGTGCCAGCAATCAAAAAGGACAGGGGGCCTACGAGCAGTACTTC.

The genes are TRBV9 and TRBJ2-1; 9 bases map to TRBD2. The CDR3 is made up of 18 amino acids. Germline trimming cut 0 bases from V and 5 bases from J; bases unmatched to any gene: 12. Looked up from germline, CDR1 is SGDLS and CDR2 is YYNGEE. The chain's CDR3 is CASSVVPGGGGADNEQFF. In DNA form, the CDR3 reads TGTGCCAGCAGCGTAGTTCCTGGGGGCGGGGGGGCCGACAATGAGCAGTTCTTC. The variable domain in full, with the rest retrieved from reference TRBV9 and TRBJ2-1, is DSGVTQTPKHLITATGQRVTLRCSPRSGDLSVYWYQQSLDQGLQFLIQYYNGEERAKGNILERFSAQQFPDLHSELNLSSLELGDSALYFCASSVVPGGGGADNEQFFGPGTRLTVL.

J is TRBJ2-7 and V is TRBV6-5; TRBD2 matches 7 bases. V lost 8 bases, J lost 4 bases, and 14 bases stayed unmatched. The CDR3 length is 15 residues. CDR1 is MNHEY, CDR2 SVGAGI, per germline. The CDR3 DNA reads TGTGCCAGCCGTCAGTGGGAGGGGACCCAATACGAGCAGTACTTC. Protein sequence: CASRQWEGTQYEQYF.

This chain connects TRBV28 to TRBJ2-1, with D tentatively TRBD2 (6 bases). The V gene lost 7 bases and the J gene lost 8 bases, with 12 bases spanning the gap. Germline V gene data show CDR1 as MDHEN and CDR2 as SYDVKM. This CDR3 is 12 amino acids long. CDR3 DNA sequence: TGTGCCAGCAACCGGAGGGAGCATGAGCAGTTCTTC. Translated: CASNRREHEQFF.

The chain uses TRBV5-6 and TRBJ2-7; 9 bases agree with TRBD1. Germline trimming cut 2 bases from V and 5 bases from J; bases unmatched to any gene: 8. The germline V gene has CDR1 SGHDT and CDR2 YYEEEE. The CDR3 is 15 amino acids. The CDR3 nucleotides are TGTGCCAGCAGCTTACAGGGGGCCCTTTTGAACGAGCAGTACTTC. It encodes CASSLQGALLNEQYF.

V gene TRBV15 combines with J gene TRBJ2-7; 8 bases are shared with TRBD1. CDR3 length equals 14 residues. The germline CDR1 and CDR2 sequences are LNHNV and YYDKDF (reference sequence). The V segment lost 7 bases and the J segment 6 bases; nucleotides outside the gene matches: 11. CDR3 loop: CATNPTGDSGEQYF. DNA of the CDR3: TGTGCCACCAACCCGACAGGGGATTCTGGCGAGCAGTACTTC.

This rearrangement joins TRBV28 to TRBJ1-1; the D gene is possibly TRBD1 (5 bases). Per the germline V gene, CDR1 is MDHEN and CDR2 is SYDVKM. Trimming took 2 bases from V and 4 from J, leaving 11 bases between them. The CDR3 is 14 residues long. The CDR3 here is CASSLRSGFTEAFF. The CDR3 DNA sequence: TGTGCCAGCAGTTTACGGTCAGGGTTCACTGAAGCTTTCTTT. Full variable domain (outside the CDR3, taken from reference TRBV28 and TRBJ1-1): DVKVTQSSRYLVKRTGEKVFLECVQDMDHENMFWYRQDPGLGLRLIYFSYDVKMKEKGDIPEGYSVSREKKERFSLILESASTNQTSMYLCASSLRSGFTEAFFGQGTRLTVV.

The chain combines TRBV9 with TRBJ2-5, with D maybe TRBD2 (6 bases). The CDR3 extends over 16 amino acids. The germline V gene encodes CDR1 SGDLS and CDR2 YYNGEE. With 5 bases removed from V and 4 bases from J, the gap between germline ends came to 21 bases. The CDR3 coding sequence is TGTGCCAGCAGGGCTGTGCGGGAATTCACCGGAGAGACCCAGTACTTC. Translated: CASRAVREFTGETQYF.

On this clone itself: A read error may produce the germline difference seen at one junction end. The chain joins TRBV7-9 to TRBJ2-1, with no clear D. The CDR3 spans 12 residues. CDR1 is SEHNR, CDR2 FQNEAQ, per germline (reference sequence). For the CDR3, the DNA is TGTTCCAGCAGCTTTGGAGAGGTTGAGCAGTTCTTC. The encoded protein is CSSSFGEVEQFF.

This clone was counted a single time. The chain links TRBV11-3 to TRBJ2-1; D remains ambiguous. The CDR3 is 15 amino acids. Between the trimmed V and J ends, which lost 2 bases and 8 bases, there was a span of 16 bases. Germline V lookup: CDR1 SGHNT, CDR2 YENEEA. The chain's CDR3 is CASSLRLDGSDEQFF. The CDR3 DNA reads as TGTGCCAGCAGCTTAAGGCTAGATGGCTCCGATGAGCAGTTCTTC.